These 11 T cell receptor beta chains were all obtained from the same sample, sequenced in a study of cytotoxic CD8 clonotypes in ibrutinib-treated CLL. Sequencing used immunoSEQ multiplex PCR; TCRdb keeps in-frame clones, though not all of them. The data hold around 300,000 clones, with roughly 79% observed a single time. This specimen was PBMCs, taken before ibrutinib treatment. Every receptor here comes from a human donor with chronic lymphocytic leukemia.

This clone was counted between two and nine times. V and J are TRBV5-1 and TRBJ2-3, with D unclear. Per the germline V gene, CDR1 is SGHRS and CDR2 is YFSETQ. CDR3 length: 14 amino acids. V lost 0 bases and J lost 0, with 5 bases in between. The CDR3 is CASSLAQSTDTQYF. DNA of the CDR3: TGCGCCAGCAGCTTGGCGCAGAGCACAGATACGCAGTATTTT.

This sequence joins TRBV25-1 and TRBJ2-3, with 10 bases fitting TRBD2. CDR1 MGHDK and CDR2 SYGVNS come from the germline V gene. The J segment lost 5 bases and the V segment lost 4 bases, leaving 6 bases of the junction unmatched. The CDR3 runs 15 residues. The CDR3 protein is CASSVSGRRGDTQYF. CDR3 DNA sequence: TGTGCCAGCAGTGTTAGCGGGAGGCGTGGAGATACGCAGTATTTT.

This sequence joins TRBV30 and TRBJ2-4; D is possibly TRBD1 (6 bases). Trimming pared 3 bases from V and 7 bases from J, leaving 10 bases between. Germline lookup yields CDR1 GTSNPN and CDR2 SVGIG (reference sequence). The CDR3 totals 12 residues. The CDR3 spells CAWSRRGNIQYF. Written as DNA, the CDR3 is TGTGCCTGGAGCAGAAGGGGGAACATTCAGTACTTC. The full variable domain, completed using reference TRBV30 and TRBJ2-4, is SQTIHQWPATLVQPVGSPLSLECTVEGTSNPNLYWYRQAAGRGLQLLFYSVGIGQISSEVPQNLSASRPQDRQFILSSKKLLLSDSGFYLCAWSRRGNIQYFGAGTRLSVL.

This rearrangement joins TRBV21-1 to TRBJ2-3; TRBD1, the D gene given by the table, was not confirmed from the DNA. TRBV21-1 represents a pseudogene. The CDR3 runs 14 residues. The CDR3 nucleotides read TGTGCCAGCAGCAAAGCTCCCAGGGCAGATACGCAGTATTTT. Residues: CASSKAPRADTQYF.

The chain links TRBV6-5 to TRBJ1-1; TRBD1 might be the D (5 bases). V lost 3 bases and J lost 4, with 15 bases in between. Germline loops: CDR1 MNHEY, CDR2 SVGAGI. This CDR3 has 15 amino acids. The CDR3 is CASSYVAGDGTEAFF. CDR3 bases: TGTGCCAGCAGTTATGTGGCGGGGGACGGCACTGAAGCTTTCTTT.

The chain has TRBV6-5 and TRBJ2-7; D call uncertain. Trimming stripped 0 bases from V and 2 bases from J, with 11 bases between. This CDR3 has 15 amino acids. CDR1 MNHEY and CDR2 SVGAGI come from the germline V gene. CDR3 coding DNA: TGTGCCAGCAGTTACTCGAACCTAAGGGCCTACGAGCAGTACTTC. Translating gives CASSYSNLRAYEQYF.

This clone has a handful of counts. This rearrangement joins TRBV27 to TRBJ1-5; a possible D gene is TRBD1 (6 bases). Trimming took off 6 bases at V and 5 bases at J, with 20 bases between the two ends. Germline loops: CDR1 MNHEY, CDR2 SMNVEV (reference sequence). This CDR3 contains 16 residues. The CDR3 protein is CASSTSRDNLYQPQHF. DNA for the CDR3: TGTGCCAGCAGCACGTCCCGGGACAATTTGTATCAGCCCCAGCATTTT.

This clone is a singleton in its sample. CDR3 sequence reads: CAWRGRRLAAGSYNEQFF. CDR3 nucleotides: TGTGCCTGGAGGGGCCGTCGACTAGCTGCAGGGTCTTACAATGAGCAGTTCTTC. The chain links TRBV30 to TRBJ2-1; 7 bases align to TRBD2. Germline CDR1 and CDR2: GTSNPN and SVGIG (reference sequence). The CDR3 is 18 amino acids. Trimming took 3 bases from V and 4 from J; bases not matched to a gene: 18. The variable domain in full, with the rest retrieved from reference TRBV30 and TRBJ2-1, is SQTIHQWPATLVQPVGSPLSLECTVEGTSNPNLYWYRQAAGRGLQLLFYSVGIGQISSEVPQNLSASRPQDRQFILSSKKLLLSDSGFYLCAWRGRRLAAGSYNEQFFGPGTRLTVL.

This chain joins TRBV29-1 and TRBJ2-5; D not resolved. Trimming left V 3 bases short and J 4 bases short, with 9 bases between. The germline CDR1 and CDR2 sequences are SQVTM and ANQGSEA. The CDR3 is made up of 12 amino acids. CDR3 nucleotide sequence: TGCAGCGTTGATTCCGTGCGAGAGACCCAGTACTTC. Encoded protein: CSVDSVRETQYF.

V usage is TRBV15 and J usage is TRBJ2-7, with 7 bases matching TRBD1. Germline CDR1 and CDR2: LNHNV and YYDKDF (reference sequence). The CDR3 is made up of 13 amino acids. V lost 2 bases to trimming and J lost 4 bases; unmatched junction nucleotides: 2. CDR3 nucleotides: TGTGCCACCAGCAGACAGGGGGATTACGAGCAGTACTTC. Protein sequence: CATSRQGDYEQYF. Complete variable domain (other parts from reference TRBV15 and TRBJ2-7): DAMVIQNPRYQVTQFGKPVTLSCSQTLNHNVMYWYQQKSSQAPKLLFHYYDKDFNNEADTPDNFQSRRPNTSFCFLDIRSPGLGDTAMYLCATSRQGDYEQYFGPGTRLTVT.

This clone came up once. The J gene is TRBJ2-1, the V gene TRBV27; 11 bases fit TRBD2. J lost 4 bases, V lost 6 bases, and 11 bases had no gene match. This CDR3 contains 17 residues. The germline V gene has CDR1 MNHEY and CDR2 SMNVEV (reference sequence). CDR3 in DNA: TGTGCCAGCAGGCCTTGGACTAGCGGGCAGAGATACAATGAGCAGTTCTTC. As protein: CASRPWTSGQRYNEQFF.